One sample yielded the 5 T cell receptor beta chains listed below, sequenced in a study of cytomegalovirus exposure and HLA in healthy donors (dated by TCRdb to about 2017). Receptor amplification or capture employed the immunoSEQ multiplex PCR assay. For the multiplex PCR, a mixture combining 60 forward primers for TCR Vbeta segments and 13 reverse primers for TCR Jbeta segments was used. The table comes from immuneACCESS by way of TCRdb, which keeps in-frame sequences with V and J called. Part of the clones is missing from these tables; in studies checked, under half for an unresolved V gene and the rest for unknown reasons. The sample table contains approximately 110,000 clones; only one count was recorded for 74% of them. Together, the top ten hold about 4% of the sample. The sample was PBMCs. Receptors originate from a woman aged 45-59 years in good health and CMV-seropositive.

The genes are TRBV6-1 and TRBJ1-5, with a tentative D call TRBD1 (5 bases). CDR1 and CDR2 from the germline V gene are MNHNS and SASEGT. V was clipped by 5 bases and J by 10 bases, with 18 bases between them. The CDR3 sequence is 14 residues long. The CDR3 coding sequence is TGTGCCAGCAGTTCGGACACGCAGATCAGCCCCCAGCATTTT. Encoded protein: CASSSDTQISPQHF.

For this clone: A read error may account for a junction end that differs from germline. The CDR3 DNA sequence: TGTTCCAGCAACGACCTTACAAAAGGGGGTGAAGCTTTCTTT. Amino acids: CSSNDLTKGGEAFF. The V call is TRBV7-9, the J call TRBJ1-1, with D possibly TRBD1 on 6 matching bases. The germline V gene has CDR1 SEHNR and CDR2 FQNEAQ (reference sequence). This CDR3 comprises 14 residues.

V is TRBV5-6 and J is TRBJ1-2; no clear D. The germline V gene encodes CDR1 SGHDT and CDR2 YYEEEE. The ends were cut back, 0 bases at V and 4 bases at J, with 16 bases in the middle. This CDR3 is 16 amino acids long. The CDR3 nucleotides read TGTGCCAGCAGCTTGGCCCCAGGCCGCCATCTCTATGGCTACACCTTC. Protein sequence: CASSLAPGRHLYGYTF. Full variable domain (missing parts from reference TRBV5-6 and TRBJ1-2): DAGVTQSPTHLIKTRGQQVTLRCSPKSGHDTVSWYQQALGQGPQFIFQYYEEEERQRGNFPDRFSGHQFPNYSSELNVNALLLGDSALYLCASSLAPGRHLYGYTFGSGTRLTVV.

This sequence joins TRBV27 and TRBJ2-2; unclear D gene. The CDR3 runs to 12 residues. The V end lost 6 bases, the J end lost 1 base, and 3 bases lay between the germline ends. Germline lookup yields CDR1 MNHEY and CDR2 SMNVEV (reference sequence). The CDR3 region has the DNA TGTGCCAGCAGGCGGAACACCGGGGAGCTGTTTTTT. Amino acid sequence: CASRRNTGELFF.

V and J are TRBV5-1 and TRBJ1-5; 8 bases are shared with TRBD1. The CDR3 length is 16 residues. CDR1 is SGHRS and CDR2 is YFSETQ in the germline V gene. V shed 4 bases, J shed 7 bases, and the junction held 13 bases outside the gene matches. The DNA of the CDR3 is TGCGCCAGCAGCGAAGGGAATCCAGGGGGCGTACAGCCCCAGCATTTT. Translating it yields CASSEGNPGGVQPQHF.